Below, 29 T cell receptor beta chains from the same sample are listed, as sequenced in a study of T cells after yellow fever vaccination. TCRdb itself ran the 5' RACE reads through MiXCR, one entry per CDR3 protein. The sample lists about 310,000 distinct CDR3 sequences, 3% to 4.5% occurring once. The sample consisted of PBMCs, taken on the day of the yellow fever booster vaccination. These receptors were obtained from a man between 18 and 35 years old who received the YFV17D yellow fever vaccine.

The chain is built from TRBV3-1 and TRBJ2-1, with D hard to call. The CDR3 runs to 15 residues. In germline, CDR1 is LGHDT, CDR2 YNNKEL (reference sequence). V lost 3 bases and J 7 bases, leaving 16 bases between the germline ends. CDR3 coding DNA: TGTGCCAGCAGCCACTTCGCACTGGGTGGGAATGAGCAGTTCTTC. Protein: CASSHFALGGNEQFF.

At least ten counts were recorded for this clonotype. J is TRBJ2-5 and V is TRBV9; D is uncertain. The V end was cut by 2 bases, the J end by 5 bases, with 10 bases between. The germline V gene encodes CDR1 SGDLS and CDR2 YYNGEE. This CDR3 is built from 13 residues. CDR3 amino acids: CASSVNFGETQYF. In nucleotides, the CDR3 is TGTGCCAGCAGCGTTAATTTTGGGGAGACCCAGTACTTC.

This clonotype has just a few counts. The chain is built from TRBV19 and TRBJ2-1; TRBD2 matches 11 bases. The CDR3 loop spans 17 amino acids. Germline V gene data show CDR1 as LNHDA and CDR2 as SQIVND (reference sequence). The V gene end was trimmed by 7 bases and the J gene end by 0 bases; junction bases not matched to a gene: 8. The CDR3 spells CASTTFSGGVSYNEQFF. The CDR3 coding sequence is TGTGCCAGTACCACCTTTAGCGGGGGGGTCTCCTACAATGAGCAGTTCTTC.

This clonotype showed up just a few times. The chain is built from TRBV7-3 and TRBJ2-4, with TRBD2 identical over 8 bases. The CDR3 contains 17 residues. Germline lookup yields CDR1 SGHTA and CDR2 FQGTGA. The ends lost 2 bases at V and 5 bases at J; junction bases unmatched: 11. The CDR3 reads CASSLGHSGGEENIQYF. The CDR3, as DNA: TGTGCCAGCAGCTTAGGACATTCGGGAGGGGAAGAAAACATTCAGTACTTC.

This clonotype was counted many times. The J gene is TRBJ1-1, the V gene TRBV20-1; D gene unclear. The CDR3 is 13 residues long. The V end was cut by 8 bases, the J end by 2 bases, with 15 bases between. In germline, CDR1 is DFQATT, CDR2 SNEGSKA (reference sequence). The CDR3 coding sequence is TGCAGTCTCCGGGGAAGTTATAACACTGAAGCTTTCTTT. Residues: CSLRGSYNTEAFF.

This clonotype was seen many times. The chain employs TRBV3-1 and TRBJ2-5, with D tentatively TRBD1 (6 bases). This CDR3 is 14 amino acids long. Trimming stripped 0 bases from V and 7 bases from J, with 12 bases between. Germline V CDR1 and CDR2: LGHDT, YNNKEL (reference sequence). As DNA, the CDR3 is TGTGCCAGCAGCCAAGAGAGGGGGAGAGGGACCCAGTACTTC. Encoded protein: CASSQERGRGTQYF.

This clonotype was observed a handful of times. The CDR3 loop is CASSSAQGQPRGNEQFF. The CDR3 DNA sequence: TGTGCCAGCAGTAGTGCCCAAGGACAGCCGAGGGGCAATGAGCAGTTCTTC. The genes are TRBV6-2 or TRBV6-3 and TRBJ2-1; a possible D gene is TRBD1 (6 bases). The CDR3 totals 17 residues. V was trimmed by 5 bases and J by 6 bases, leaving 23 bases between them. The germline CDR1 and CDR2 sequences are MNHEY and SVGEGT.

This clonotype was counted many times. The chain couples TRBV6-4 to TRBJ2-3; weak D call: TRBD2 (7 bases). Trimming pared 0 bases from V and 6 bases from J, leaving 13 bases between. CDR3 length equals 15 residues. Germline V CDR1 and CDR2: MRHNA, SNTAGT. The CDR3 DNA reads TGTGCCAGCAGTGACTCGATCGGGGGGCCGGATACGCAGTATTTT. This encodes CASSDSIGGPDTQYF.

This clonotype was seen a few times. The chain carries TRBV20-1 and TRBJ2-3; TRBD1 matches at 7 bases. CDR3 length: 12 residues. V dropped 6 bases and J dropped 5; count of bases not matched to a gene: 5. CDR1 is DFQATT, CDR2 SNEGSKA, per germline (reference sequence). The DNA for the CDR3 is TGCAGTGCAATCAGGGGGAGAGATACGCAGTATTTT. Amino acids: CSAIRGRDTQYF.

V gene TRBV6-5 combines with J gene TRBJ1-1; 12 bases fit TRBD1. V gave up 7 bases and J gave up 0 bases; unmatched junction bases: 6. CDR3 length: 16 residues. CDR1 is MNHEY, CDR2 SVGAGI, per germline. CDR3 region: CASTRDRGQLNTEAFF. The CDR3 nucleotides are TGTGCCAGCACACGGGACAGGGGGCAGTTGAACACTGAAGCTTTCTTT.

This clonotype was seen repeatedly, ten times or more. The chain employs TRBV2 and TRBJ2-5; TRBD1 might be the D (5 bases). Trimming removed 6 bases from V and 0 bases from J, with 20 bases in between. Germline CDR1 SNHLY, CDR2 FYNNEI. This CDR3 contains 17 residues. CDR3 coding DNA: TGTGCCAGCAGGGAGACCCTGACAGCCCGATACCAAGAGACCCAGTACTTC. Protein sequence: CASRETLTARYQETQYF.

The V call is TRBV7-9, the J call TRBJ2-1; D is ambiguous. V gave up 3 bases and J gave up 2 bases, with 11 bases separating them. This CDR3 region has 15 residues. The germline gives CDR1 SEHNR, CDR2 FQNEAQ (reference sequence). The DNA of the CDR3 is TGTGCCAGCAGCTTTCGTCAGCGCGCCTACAATGAGCAGTTCTTC. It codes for CASSFRQRAYNEQFF. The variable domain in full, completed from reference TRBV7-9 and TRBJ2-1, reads DTGVSQNPRHKITKRGQNVTFRCDPISEHNRLYWYRQTLGQGPEFLTYFQNEAQLEKSRLLSDRFSAERPKGSFSTLEIQRTEQGDSAMYLCASSFRQRAYNEQFFGPGTRLTVL.

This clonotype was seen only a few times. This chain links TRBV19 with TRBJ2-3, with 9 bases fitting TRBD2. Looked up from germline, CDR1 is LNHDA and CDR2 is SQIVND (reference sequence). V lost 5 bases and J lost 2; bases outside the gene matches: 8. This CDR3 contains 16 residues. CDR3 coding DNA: TGTGCCAGTAGTTTTTCGGCGGGGGGGACCACAGATACGCAGTATTTT. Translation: CASSFSAGGTTDTQYF.

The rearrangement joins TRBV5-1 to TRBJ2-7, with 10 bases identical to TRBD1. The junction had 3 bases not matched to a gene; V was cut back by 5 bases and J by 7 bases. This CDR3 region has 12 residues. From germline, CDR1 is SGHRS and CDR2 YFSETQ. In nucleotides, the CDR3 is TGCGCCAGCAGGGGACAGGGGCCTGAGCAGTACGTC. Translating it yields CASRGQGPEQYV.

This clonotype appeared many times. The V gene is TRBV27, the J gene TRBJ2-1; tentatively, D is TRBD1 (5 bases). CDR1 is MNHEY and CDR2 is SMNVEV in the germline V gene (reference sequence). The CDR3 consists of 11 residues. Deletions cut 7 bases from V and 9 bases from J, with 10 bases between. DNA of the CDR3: TGTGCCAGCACATCCAGGGCTGAGCAGTTCTTC. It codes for CASTSRAEQFF.

The CDR3 loop reads CATSRASRGDTQYF. DNA for the CDR3: TGTGCCACCAGCAGGGCCAGCAGGGGTGATACGCAGTATTTT. The V and J genes are TRBV15 and TRBJ2-3; D is possibly TRBD1 (6 bases). From germline, CDR1 is LNHNV and CDR2 YYDKDF (reference sequence). The CDR3 spans 14 residues. V gave up 3 bases and J gave up 6 bases, with 13 bases separating them.

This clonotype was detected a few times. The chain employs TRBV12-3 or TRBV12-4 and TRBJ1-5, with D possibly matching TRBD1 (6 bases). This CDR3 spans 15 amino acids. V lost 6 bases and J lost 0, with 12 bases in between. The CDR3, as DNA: TGTGCCAGCAGCAGAAGGGGGGTTAGCAATCAGCCCCAGCATTTT. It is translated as CASSRRGVSNQPQHF.

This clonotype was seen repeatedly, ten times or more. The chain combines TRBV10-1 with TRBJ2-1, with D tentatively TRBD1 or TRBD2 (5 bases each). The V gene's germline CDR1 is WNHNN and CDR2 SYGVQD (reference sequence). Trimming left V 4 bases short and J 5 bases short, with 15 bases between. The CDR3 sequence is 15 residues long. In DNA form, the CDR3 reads TGCGCCAGCAGTGGGTCTGGGGGAGAGAACAATGAGCAGTTCTTC. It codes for CASSGSGGENNEQFF.

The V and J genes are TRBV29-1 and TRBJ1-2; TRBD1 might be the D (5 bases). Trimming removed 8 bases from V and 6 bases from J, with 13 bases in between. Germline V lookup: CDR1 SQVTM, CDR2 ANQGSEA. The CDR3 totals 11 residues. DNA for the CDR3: TGCAGCTCCAGGGTCAGAGATGGCTACACCTTC. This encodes CSSRVRDGYTF.

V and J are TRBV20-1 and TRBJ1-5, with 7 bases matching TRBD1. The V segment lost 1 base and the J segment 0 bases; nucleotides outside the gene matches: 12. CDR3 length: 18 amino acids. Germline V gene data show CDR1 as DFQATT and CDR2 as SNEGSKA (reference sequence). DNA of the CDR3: TGCAGTGCTAGAGTTAGGGGGGACAGTATCTATAGCAATCAGCCCCAGCATTTT. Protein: CSARVRGDSIYSNQPQHF.

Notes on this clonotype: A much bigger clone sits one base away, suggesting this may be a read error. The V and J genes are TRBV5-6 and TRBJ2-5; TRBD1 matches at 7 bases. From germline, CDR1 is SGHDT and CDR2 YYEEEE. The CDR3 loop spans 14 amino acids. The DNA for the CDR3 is TGTGCCAGCAGCACCTGGGACAGCCAAGTGACCCAGTACTTC. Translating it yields CASSTWDSQVTQYF. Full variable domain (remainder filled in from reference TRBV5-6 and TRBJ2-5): DAGVTQSPTHLIKTRGQQVTLRCSPKSGHDTVSWYQQALGQGPQFIFQYYEEEERQRGNFPDRFSGHQFPNYSSELNVNALLLGDSALYLCASSTWDSQVTQYFGPGTRLLVL.

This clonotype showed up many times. CDR3 DNA sequence: TGCGCCAGCAGTCCCGGACAGGGGGGATCGGGCACTGAAGCTTTCTTT. This gives the protein CASSPGQGGSGTEAFF. This chain uses TRBV5-1 with TRBJ1-1, with 10 bases matching TRBD1. CDR1 and CDR2 (germline): SGHRS, YFSETQ. This CDR3 comprises 16 residues. J was trimmed by 4 bases and V by 5 bases; bases with no gene match: 11.

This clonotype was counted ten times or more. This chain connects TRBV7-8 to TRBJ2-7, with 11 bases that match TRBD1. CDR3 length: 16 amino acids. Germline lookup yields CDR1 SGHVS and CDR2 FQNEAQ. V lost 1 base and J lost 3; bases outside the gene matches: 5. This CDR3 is CASSLESGTGGYEQYF. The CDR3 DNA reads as TGTGCCAGCAGCTTAGAATCCGGGACAGGGGGCTACGAGCAGTACTTC.

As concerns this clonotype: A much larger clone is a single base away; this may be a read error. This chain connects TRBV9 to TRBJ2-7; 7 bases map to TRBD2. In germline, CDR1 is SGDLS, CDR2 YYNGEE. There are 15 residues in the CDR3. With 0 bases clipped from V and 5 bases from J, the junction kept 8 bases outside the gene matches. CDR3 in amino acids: CASSVEGTIGDEQYF. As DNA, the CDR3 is TGTGCCAGCAGCGTAGAAGGGACTATCGGGGACGAGCAGTACTTC.

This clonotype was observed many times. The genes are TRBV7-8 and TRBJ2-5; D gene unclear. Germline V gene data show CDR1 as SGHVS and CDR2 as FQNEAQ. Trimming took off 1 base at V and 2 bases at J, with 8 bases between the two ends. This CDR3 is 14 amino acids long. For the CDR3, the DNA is TGTGCCAGCAGCTTAGGGGTGGGGCAAGAGACCCAGTACTTC. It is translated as CASSLGVGQETQYF.

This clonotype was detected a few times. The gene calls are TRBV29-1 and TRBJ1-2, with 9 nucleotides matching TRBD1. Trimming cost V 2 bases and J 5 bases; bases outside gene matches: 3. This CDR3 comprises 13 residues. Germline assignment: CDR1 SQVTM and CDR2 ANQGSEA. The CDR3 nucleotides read TGCAGCGTTGAACACAGGGGGCTTTATGGCTACACCTTC. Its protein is CSVEHRGLYGYTF.

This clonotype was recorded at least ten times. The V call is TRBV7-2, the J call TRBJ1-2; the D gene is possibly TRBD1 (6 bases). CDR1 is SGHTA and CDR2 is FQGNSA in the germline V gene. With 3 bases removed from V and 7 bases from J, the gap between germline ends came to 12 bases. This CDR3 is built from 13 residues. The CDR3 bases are TGTGCCAGCAGCTTTAACAGGGCGGCTGGCTACACCTTC. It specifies CASSFNRAAGYTF. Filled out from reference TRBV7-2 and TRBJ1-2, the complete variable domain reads GAGVSQSPSNKVTEKGKDVELRCDPISGHTALYWYRQSLGQGLEFLIYFQGNSAPDKSGLPSDRFSAERTGGSVSTLTIQRTQQEDSAVYLCASSFNRAAGYTFGSGTRLTVV.

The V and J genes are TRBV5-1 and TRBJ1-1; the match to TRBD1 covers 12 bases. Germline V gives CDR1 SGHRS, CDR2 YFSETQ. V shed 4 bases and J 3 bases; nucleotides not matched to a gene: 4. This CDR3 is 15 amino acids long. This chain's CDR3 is CASSGGTGGYTEAFF. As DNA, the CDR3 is TGCGCCAGCAGCGGCGGGACAGGGGGCTACACTGAAGCTTTCTTT.

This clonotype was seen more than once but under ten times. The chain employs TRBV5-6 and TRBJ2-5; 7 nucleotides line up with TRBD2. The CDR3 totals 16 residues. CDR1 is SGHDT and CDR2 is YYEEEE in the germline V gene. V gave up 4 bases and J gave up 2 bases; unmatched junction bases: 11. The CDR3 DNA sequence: TGTGCCAGCAGCCCGTACCGGTACGGGGGGCAAGAGACCCAGTACTTC. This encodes CASSPYRYGGQETQYF.